The subject of this entry is one T cell receptor beta chain. Its antigen is as yet unknown. PCR primers comprised 60 Vbeta and 13 Jbeta primers. Generated by immunoSEQ multiplex PCR, the TCRdb table keeps only in-frame clones and is missing some. Of about 150,000 clones in the sample, 70% to 80% are singletons; the top ten hold 2.2%. Germline V gene lookup returns CDR1 SGHRS and CDR2 YFSETQ. The ends were cut back, 3 bases at V and 6 bases at J, with 9 bases in the middle. The CDR3 is 12 residues long. Everyone who donated was a healthy bone marrow donor. These data belong to a study of cytomegalovirus exposure and HLA in healthy donors. Findings and caveats of the study: The CMV antigen specificity of three CMV-associated chains was confirmed through in vitro analysis. As a later analysis showed, a missense DCLRE1C variant was linked to trimming of TCR beta V- and J-genes.

The sequenced sample consisted of PBMCs. The rearrangement links TRBV5-1 to TRBJ1-1; D is possibly TRBD1 (5 bases). The sequence was collected from a man aged 25 to 40 in good health and CMV-seronegative. CDR3 amino acids: CASSSGIPEAFF. The CDR3 nucleotides are TGCGCCAGCAGCTCAGGGATACCTGAAGCTTTCTTT.